This TCR beta chain stems from a study of blood T cell repertoires in COVID-19 (dated by TCRdb to between 2020 and 2021). With respect to the entire study: The collaborator samples originated in the United States, Italy and Spain and spanned the acute and convalescent phases of COVID-19. The material from the prospective study consisted of cDNA or gDNA derived from T cells, B-cell-depleted T cells, or PBMCs. Deeply sampled blood TCRbeta repertoires from subjects exposed to, actively infected with, or recovered from COVID-19 were included in the dataset. The repertoires were released in a freely available public database meant as a resource for research on the immune response to SARS-CoV-2. The samples were drawn from the first 160 participants of the ongoing ImmuneRACE study and from 950 to 1,500 subjects provided by 6 global collaborators. The sample metadata nearly always contained a de-identified subject ID, COVID-19 status, age in years and sex. Where HLA class I and class II types were available, the types were taken from metadata supplied by the sample provider, not from assay-based typing. Overall results and qualifications from the work: How much clinical and demographic metadata was included differed by source and by participant, and the metadata was provided uncurated.

TCRbeta CDR3 regions were amplified from genomic DNA using the immunoSEQ Assay, a bias-controlled multiplex PCR. The authors' analysis ran thus. The number of nucleated cells in each sample was estimated from the amplification of reference gene primers within the assay. To quantify the absolute abundance of each unique TCRbeta CDR3 rearrangement, sequence reads were collapsed and filtered. For each sample, productive Simpson clonality was calculated as the square root of Simpson's diversity index over productive rearrangements. The table was pulled from immuneACCESS by TCRdb, which kept in-frame rearrangements only. Such tables lose some clones; where checked, under half of the loss comes from unresolved V genes, and the rest has no known cause. That table furnishes V, J and clone size, whereas the DNA furnished D and trimming. The sample yields about 140,000 clones; roughly 89% were counted once. Over 4.5% of the sample lies in the top ten.

In the case of this clone: What antigen it recognizes has not been identified. The record has no base qualities; no much larger clone is one base away.

The collaborating institutions used their own protocols to collect whole blood in K2EDTA tubes. For TCRbeta analysis, collaborators shipped samples as frozen whole blood, isolated PBMCs, or DNA extracted from either of those sample types. Taken from the germline V gene (reference sequence), the CDR1 and CDR2 loops are LNHDA and SQIVND. Spanning cysteine to phenylalanine, the CDR3 consists of 16 amino acids. The read is trimmed to its CDR3 DNA, 48 bases read in frame from base 1. V is pruned by 6 bases and J by 4 bases, leaving 11 bases of the junction without a gene match. This receptor was obtained from a human donor in a cohort sampled during active COVID-19. Sequencing was performed on peripheral blood. The sequence links TRBV19 to TRBJ1-1; 10 central bases correspond to TRBD1. For the CDR3, the sequence is CASSDDRGRRGTEAFF. The DNA sequence reads TGTGCCAGTAGCGATGACAGGGGGCGCCGGGGCACTGAAGCTTTCTTT.